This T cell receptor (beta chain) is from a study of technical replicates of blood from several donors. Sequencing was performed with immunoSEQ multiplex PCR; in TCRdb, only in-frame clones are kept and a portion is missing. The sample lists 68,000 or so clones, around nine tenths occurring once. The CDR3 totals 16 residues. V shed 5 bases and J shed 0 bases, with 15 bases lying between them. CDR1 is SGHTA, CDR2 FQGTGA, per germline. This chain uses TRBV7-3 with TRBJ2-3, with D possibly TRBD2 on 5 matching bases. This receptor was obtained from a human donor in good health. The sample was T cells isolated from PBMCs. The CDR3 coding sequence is TGTGCCAGCAGCAGAGAGGGAGACCTGAGCACAGATACGCAGTATTTT. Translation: CASSREGDLSTDTQYF.